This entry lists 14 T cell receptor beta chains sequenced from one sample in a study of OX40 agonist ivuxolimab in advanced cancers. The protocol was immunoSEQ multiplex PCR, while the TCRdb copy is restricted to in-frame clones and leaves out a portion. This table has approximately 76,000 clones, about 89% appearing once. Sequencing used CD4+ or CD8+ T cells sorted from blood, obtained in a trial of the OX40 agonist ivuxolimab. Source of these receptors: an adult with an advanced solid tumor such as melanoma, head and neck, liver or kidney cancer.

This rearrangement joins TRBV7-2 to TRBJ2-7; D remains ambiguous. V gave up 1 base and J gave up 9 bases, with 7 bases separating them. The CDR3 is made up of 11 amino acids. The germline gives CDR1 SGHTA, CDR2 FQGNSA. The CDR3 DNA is TGTGCCAGCAGCTTAGAAACTGTGCAGTACTTC. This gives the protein CASSLETVQYF.

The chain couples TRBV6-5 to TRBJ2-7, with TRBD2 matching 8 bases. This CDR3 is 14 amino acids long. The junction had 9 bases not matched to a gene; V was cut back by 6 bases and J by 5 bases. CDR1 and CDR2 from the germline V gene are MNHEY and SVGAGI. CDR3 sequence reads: CASRAGTSFHEQYF. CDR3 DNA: TGTGCCAGCAGGGCCGGGACTAGTTTCCACGAGCAGTACTTC.

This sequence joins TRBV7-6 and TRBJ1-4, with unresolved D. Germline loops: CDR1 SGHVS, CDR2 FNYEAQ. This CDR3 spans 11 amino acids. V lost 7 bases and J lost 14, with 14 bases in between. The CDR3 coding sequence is TGTGCCAGCACCCCTGGGAGCGGTCTGTTTTTT. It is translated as CASTPGSGLFF. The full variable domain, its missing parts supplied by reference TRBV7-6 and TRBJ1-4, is GAGVSQSPRYKVTKRGQDVALRCDPISGHVSLYWYRQALGQGPEFLTYFNYEAQQDKSGLPNDRFSAERPEGSISTLTIQRTEQRDSAMYRCASTPGSGLFFGSGTQLSVL.

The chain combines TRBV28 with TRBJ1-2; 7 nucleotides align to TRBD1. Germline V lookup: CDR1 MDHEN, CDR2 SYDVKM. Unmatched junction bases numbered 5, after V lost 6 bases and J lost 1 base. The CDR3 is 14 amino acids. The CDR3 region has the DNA TGTGCCAGCAGAACTTGGGACAGTAACTATGGCTACACCTTC. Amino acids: CASRTWDSNYGYTF.

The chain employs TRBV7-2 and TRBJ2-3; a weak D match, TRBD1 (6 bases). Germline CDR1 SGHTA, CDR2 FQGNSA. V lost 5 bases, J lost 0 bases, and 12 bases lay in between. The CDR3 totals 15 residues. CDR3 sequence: CASSLLTGSTDTQYF. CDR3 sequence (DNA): TGTGCCAGCAGCCTCCTCACAGGGAGCACAGATACGCAGTATTTT.

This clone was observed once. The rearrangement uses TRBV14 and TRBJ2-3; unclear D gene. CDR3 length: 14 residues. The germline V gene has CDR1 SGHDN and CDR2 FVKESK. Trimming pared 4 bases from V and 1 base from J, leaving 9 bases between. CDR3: CASSPLIGTDTQYF. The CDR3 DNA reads TGTGCCAGCAGCCCTTTAATAGGCACAGATACGCAGTATTTT.

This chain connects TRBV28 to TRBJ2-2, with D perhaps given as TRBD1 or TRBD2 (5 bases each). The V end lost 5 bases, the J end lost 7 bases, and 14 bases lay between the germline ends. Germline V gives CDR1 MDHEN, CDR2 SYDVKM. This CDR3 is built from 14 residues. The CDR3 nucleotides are TGTGCCAGCAGTCCGGGGCTCGCCGGCGGGGAGCTGTTTTTT. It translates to CASSPGLAGGELFF.

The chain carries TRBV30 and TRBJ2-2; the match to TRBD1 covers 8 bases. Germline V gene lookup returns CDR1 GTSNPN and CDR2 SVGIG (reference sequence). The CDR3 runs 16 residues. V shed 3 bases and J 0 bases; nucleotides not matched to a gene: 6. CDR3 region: CAWSGQGNSNTGELFF. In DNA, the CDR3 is TGTGCCTGGAGCGGACAGGGAAATTCGAACACCGGGGAGCTGTTTTTT.

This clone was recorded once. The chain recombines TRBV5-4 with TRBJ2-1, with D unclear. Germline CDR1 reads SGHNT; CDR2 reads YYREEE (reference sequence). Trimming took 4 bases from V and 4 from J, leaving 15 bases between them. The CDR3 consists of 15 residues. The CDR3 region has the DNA TGTGCCAGCAGCGGACGGTATCTCCATTACAATGAGCAGTTCTTC. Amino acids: CASSGRYLHYNEQFF.

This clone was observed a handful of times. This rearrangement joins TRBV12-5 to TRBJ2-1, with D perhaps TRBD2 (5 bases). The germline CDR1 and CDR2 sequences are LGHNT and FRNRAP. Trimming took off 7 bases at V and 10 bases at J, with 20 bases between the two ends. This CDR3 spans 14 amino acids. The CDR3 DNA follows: TGTGCTAGTGCCTCCCCGTACGGAGGTCGGGAGCAGTTCTTC. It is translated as CASASPYGGREQFF.

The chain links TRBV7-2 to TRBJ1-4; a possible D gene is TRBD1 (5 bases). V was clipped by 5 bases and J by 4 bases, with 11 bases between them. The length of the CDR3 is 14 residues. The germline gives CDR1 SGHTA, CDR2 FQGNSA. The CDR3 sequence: CASSPGTYNEKLFF. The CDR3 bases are TGTGCCAGCAGCCCCGGGACCTATAATGAAAAACTGTTTTTT.

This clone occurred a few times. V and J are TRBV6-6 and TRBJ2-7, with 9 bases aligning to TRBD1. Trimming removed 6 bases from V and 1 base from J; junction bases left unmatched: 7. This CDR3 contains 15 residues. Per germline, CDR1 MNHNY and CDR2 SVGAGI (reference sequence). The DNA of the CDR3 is TGTGCCAGCAGCCCGCCGGGACAGGGTTCCTACGAGCAGTACTTC. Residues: CASSPPGQGSYEQYF.

CDR3 sequence: CASRPTGTNEKLFF. The DNA for the CDR3 is TGTGCCAGCAGACCGACAGGGACCAATGAAAAACTGTTTTTT. The rearrangement joins TRBV28 to TRBJ1-4, with 7 nucleotides matching TRBD1. CDR1 is MDHEN and CDR2 is SYDVKM in the germline V gene. This CDR3 comprises 14 residues. The V gene end was trimmed by 6 bases and the J gene end by 5 bases; junction bases not matched to a gene: 6.

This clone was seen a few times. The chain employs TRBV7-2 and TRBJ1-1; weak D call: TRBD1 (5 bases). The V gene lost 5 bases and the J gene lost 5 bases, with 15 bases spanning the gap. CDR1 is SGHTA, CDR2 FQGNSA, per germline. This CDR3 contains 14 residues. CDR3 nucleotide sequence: TGTGCCAGCAGCGCTAGGTGGGGGGGGACTGAAGCTTTCTTT. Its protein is CASSARWGGTEAFF.